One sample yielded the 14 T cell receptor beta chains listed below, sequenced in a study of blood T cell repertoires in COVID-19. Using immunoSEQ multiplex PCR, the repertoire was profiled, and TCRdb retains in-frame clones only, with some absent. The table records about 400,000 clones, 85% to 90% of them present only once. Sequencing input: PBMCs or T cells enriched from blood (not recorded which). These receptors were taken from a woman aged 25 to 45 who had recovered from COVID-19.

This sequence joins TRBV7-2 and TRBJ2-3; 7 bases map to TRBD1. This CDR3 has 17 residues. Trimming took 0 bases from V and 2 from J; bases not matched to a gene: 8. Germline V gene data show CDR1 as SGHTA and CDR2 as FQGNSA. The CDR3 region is CASSLAYRDSATDTQYF. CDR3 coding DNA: TGTGCCAGCAGCTTAGCTTATAGGGACAGTGCCACAGATACGCAGTATTTT.

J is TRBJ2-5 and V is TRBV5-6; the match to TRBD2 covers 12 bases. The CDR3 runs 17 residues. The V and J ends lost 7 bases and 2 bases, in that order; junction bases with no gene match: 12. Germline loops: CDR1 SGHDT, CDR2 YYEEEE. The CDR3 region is CASRSLTSGGGQETQYF. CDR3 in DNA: TGTGCCAGCCGTAGCTTGACTAGCGGGGGTGGGCAAGAGACCCAGTACTTC.

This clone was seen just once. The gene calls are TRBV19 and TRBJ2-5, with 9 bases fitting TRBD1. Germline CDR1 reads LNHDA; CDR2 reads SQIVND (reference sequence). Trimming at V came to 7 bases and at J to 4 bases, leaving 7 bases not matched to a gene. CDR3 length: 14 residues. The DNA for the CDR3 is TGTGCCAGTACGGACAGGGGTGGGGGAGAGACCCAGTACTTC. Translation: CASTDRGGGETQYF. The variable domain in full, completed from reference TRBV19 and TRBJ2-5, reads DGGITQSPKYLFRKEGQNVTLSCEQNLNHDAMYWYRQDPGQGLRLIYYSQIVNDFQKGDIAEGYSVSREKKESFPLTVTSAQKNPTAFYLCASTDRGGGETQYFGPGTRLLVL.

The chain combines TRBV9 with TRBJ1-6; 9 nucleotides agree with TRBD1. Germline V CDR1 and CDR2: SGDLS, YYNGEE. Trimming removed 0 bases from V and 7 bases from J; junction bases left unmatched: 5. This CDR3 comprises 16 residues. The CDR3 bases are TGTGCCAGCAGCGTAGTGGACAGGGGTGAGAATTCACCCCTCCACTTT. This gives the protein CASSVVDRGENSPLHF.

The CDR3 nucleotides are TGTGCCAGCAGCGGCCTAAATGAAAAACTGTTTTTT. The encoded protein is CASSGLNEKLFF. The V call is TRBV9, the J call TRBJ1-4, with D unresolved. Trimming removed 3 bases at V and 5 bases at J, with 5 bases between. Germline V CDR1 and CDR2: SGDLS, YYNGEE. This CDR3 spans 12 amino acids. Combining the CDR3 with reference TRBV9 and TRBJ1-4 gives the whole variable domain DSGVTQTPKHLITATGQRVTLRCSPRSGDLSVYWYQQSLDQGLQFLIQYYNGEERAKGNILERFSAQQFPDLHSELNLSSLELGDSALYFCASSGLNEKLFFGSGTQLSVL.

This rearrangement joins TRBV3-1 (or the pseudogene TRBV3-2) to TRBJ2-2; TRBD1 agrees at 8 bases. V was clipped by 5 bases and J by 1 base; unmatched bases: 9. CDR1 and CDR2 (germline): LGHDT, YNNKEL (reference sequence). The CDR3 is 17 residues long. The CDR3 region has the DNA TGTGCCAGCAGCACGACCGGGACAGGCTGGAACACCGGGGAGCTGTTTTTT. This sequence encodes CASSTTGTGWNTGELFF.

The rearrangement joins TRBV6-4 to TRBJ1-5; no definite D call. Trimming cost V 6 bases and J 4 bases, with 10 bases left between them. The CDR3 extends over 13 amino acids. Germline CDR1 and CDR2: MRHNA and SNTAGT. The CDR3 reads CASSSETNQPQHF. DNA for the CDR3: TGTGCCAGCAGCAGCGAGACTAATCAGCCCCAGCATTTT.

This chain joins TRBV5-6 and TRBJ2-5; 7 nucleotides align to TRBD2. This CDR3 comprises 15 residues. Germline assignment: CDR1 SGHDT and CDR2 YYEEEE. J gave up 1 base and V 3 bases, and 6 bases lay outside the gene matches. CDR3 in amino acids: CASSSAGVIQETQYF. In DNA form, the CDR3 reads TGTGCCAGCAGCTCGGCGGGAGTGATCCAAGAGACCCAGTACTTC.

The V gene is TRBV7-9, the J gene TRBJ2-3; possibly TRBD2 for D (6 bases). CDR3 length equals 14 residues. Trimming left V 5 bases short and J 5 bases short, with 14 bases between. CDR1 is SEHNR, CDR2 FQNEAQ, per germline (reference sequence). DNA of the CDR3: TGTGCCAGCAGCGCGAGGACTAAGGAAGATACGCAGTATTTT. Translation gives CASSARTKEDTQYF.

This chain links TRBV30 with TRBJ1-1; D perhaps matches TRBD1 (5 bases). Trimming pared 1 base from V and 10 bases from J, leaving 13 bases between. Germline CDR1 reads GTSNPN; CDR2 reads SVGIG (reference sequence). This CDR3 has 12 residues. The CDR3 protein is CAWSGQPERAFF. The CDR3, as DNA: TGTGCCTGGAGTGGACAGCCCGAACGAGCTTTCTTT.

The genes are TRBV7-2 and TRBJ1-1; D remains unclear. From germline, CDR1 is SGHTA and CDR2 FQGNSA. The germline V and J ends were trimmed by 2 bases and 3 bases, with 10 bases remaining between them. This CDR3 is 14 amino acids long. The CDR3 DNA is TGTGCCAGCAGCTTACTTCTAGGCCACACTGAAGCTTTCTTT. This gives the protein CASSLLLGHTEAFF.

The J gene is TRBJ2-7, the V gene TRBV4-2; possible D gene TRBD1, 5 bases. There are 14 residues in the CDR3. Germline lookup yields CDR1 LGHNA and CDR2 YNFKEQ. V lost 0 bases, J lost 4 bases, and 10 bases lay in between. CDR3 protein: CASSQEPGPYEQYF. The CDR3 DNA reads TGTGCCAGCAGCCAAGAGCCAGGGCCTTACGAGCAGTACTTC.

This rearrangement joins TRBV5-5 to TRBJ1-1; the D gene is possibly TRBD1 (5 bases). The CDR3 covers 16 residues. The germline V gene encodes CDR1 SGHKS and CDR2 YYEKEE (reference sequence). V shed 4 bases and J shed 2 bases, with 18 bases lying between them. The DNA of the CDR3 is TGTGCCAGCAGCGCCGGACACCTATACTTAAACACTGAAGCTTTCTTT. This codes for CASSAGHLYLNTEAFF. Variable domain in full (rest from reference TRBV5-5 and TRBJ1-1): DAGVTQSPTHLIKTRGQQVTLRCSPISGHKSVSWYQQVLGQGPQFIFQYYEKEERGRGNFPDRFSARQFPNYSSELNVNALLLGDSALYLCASSAGHLYLNTEAFFGQGTRLTVV.

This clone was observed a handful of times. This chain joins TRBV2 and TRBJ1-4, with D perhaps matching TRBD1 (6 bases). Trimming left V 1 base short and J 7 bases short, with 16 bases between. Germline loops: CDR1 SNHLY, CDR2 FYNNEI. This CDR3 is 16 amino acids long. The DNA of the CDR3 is TGTGCCAGCAGTGAAGGGCCAGGGGTTTACTTTGAAAAACTGTTTTTT. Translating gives CASSEGPGVYFEKLFF.